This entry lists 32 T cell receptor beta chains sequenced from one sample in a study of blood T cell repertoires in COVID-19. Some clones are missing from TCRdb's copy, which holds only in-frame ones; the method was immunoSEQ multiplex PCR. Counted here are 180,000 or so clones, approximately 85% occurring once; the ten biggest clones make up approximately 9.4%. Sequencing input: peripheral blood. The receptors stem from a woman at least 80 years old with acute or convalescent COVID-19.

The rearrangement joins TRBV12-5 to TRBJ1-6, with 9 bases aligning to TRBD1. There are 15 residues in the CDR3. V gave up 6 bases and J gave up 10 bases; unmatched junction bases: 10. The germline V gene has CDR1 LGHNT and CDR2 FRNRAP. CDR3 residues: CASGRGTGSRSPLHF. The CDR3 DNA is TGTGCTAGTGGCCGCGGGACAGGGTCACGGTCACCCCTCCACTTT.

The CDR3 DNA reads as TGCAGCGTTGCGGGACAGGGGGCTTTGAACACCGGGGAGCTGTTTTTT. This translates into CSVAGQGALNTGELFF. The chain uses TRBV29-1 and TRBJ2-2; 12 nucleotides align to TRBD1. The CDR3 loop spans 16 amino acids. Germline V CDR1 and CDR2: SQVTM, ANQGSEA. Unmatched junction bases numbered 4, after V lost 4 bases and J lost 1 base.

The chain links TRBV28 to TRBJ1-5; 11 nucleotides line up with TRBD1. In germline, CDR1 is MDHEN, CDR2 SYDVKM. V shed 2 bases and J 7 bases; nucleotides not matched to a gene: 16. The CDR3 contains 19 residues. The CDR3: CASSLRRTGGMGIRQPQHF. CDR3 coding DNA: TGTGCCAGCAGTTTACGGAGGACAGGGGGCATGGGAATACGGCAGCCCCAGCATTTT.

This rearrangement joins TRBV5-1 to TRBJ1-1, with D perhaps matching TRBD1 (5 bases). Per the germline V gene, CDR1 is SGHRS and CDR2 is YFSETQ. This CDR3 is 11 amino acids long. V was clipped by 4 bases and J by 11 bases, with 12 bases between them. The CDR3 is CASSPGERAFF. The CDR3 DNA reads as TGCGCCAGCAGCCCGGGGGAGAGGGCTTTCTTT.

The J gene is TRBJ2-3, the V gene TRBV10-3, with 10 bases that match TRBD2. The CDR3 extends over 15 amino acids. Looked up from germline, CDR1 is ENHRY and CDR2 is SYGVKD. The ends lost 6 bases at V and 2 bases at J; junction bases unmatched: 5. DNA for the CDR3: TGTGCCATCAGCGGACTAGCGGAGAACACAGATACGCAGTATTTT. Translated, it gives CAISGLAENTDTQYF.

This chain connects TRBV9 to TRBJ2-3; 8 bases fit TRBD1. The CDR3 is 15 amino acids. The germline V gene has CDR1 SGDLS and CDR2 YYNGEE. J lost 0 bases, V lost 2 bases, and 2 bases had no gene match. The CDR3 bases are TGTGCCAGCAGCGTGCGGACAGGGAGCACAGATACGCAGTATTTT. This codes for CASSVRTGSTDTQYF.

CDR3 DNA sequence: TGTGCCAGCAGTCCCCCGGAGGGTATCACTGAAGCTTTCTTT. Its translation: CASSPPEGITEAFF. V is TRBV27 and J is TRBJ1-1, with D unresolved. In germline, CDR1 is MNHEY, CDR2 SMNVEV (reference sequence). V was pared by 5 bases and J by 4 bases, with 14 bases between. The CDR3 runs 14 residues.

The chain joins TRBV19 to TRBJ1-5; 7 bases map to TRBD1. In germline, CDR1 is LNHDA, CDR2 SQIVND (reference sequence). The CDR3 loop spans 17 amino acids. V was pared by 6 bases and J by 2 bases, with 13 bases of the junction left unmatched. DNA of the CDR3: TGTGCCAGTAGGCGAGCGACTTCCAGGGGGGGCAATCAGCCCCAGCATTTT. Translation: CASRRATSRGGNQPQHF.

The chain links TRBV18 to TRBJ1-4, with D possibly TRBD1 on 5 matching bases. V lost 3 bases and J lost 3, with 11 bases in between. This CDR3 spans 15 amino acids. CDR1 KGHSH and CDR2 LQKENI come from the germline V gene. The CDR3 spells CASSPQGASNEKLFF. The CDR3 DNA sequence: TGTGCCAGCTCACCCCAGGGCGCTTCTAATGAAAAACTGTTTTTT. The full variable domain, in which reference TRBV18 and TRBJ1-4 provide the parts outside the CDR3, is NAGVMQNPRHLVRRRGQEARLRCSPMKGHSHVYWYRQLPEEGLKFMVYLQKENIIDESGMPKERFSAEFPKEGPSILRIQQVVRGDSAAYFCASSPQGASNEKLFFGSGTQLSVL.

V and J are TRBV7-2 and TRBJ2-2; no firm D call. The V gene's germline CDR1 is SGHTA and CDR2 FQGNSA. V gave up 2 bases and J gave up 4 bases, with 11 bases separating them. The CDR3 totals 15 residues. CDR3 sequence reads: CASSLFGGSTGELFF. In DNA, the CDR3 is TGTGCCAGCAGCTTATTCGGCGGTAGCACCGGGGAGCTGTTTTTT.

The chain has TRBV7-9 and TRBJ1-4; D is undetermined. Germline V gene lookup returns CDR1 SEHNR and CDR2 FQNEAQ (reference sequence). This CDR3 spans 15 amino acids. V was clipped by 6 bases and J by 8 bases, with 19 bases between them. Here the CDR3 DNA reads TGTGCCAGCAGTCCCGGAGGCAGGCGTCAGGAAAAACTGTTTTTT. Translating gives CASSPGGRRQEKLFF.

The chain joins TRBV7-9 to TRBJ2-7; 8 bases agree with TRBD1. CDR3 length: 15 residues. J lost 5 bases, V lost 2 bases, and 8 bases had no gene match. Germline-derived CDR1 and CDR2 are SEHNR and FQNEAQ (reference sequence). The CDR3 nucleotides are TGTGCCAGCAGCTTATTGGCACAGGGGGTCGACGAGCAGTACTTC. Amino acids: CASSLLAQGVDEQYF.

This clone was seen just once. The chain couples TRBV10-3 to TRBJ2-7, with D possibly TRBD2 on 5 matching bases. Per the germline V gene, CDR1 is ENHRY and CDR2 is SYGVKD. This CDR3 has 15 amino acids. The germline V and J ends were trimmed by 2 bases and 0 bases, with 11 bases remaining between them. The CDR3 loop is CAISEGTGSSYEQYF. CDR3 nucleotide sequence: TGTGCCATCAGTGAGGGAACGGGGAGCTCCTACGAGCAGTACTTC.

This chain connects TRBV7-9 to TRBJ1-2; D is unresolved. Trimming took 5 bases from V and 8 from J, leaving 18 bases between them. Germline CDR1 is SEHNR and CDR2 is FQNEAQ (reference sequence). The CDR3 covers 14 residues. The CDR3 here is CASSLPINTGGYTF. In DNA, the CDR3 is TGTGCCAGCAGCCTCCCCATCAATACGGGAGGCTACACCTTC.

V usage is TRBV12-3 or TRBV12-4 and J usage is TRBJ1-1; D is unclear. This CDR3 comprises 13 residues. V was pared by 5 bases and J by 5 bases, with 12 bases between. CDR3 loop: CASSPSGYTEAFF. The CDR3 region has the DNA TGTGCCAGCAGTCCTTCGGGGTATACTGAAGCTTTCTTT.

The CDR3 protein is CASTGRNRAFF. The CDR3 coding sequence is TGTGCCAGTACGGGAAGGAATCGAGCTTTCTTT. The chain is built from TRBV19 and TRBJ1-1; D not certain. CDR1 and CDR2 from the germline V gene are LNHDA and SQIVND (reference sequence). This CDR3 has 11 residues. V gave up 7 bases and J gave up 10 bases, with 13 bases separating them.

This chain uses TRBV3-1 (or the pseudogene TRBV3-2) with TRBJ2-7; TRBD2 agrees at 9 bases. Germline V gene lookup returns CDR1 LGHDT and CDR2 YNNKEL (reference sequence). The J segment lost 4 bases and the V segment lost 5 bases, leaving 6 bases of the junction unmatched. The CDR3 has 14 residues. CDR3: CASSGGGRGYEQYF. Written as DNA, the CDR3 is TGTGCCAGCAGCGGTGGCGGGAGGGGATACGAGCAGTACTTC.

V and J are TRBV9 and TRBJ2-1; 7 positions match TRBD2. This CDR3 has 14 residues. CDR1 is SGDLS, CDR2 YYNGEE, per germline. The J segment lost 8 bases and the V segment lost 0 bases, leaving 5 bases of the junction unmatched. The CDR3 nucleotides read TGTGCCAGCAGCGTAGGCGGGACTATCGATGAGCAGTTCTTC. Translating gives CASSVGGTIDEQFF.

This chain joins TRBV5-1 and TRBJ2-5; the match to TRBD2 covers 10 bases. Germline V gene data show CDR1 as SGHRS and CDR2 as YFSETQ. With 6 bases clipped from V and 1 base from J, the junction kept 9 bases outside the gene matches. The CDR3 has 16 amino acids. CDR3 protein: CASTISGGLTQETQYF. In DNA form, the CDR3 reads TGCGCCAGCACCATTAGCGGGGGGCTCACCCAAGAGACCCAGTACTTC.

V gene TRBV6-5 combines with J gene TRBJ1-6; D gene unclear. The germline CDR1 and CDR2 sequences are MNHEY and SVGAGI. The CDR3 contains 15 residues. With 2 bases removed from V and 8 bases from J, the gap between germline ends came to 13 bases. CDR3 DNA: TGTGCCAGCAGTTACAGCAGAGGCGGCTATTCACCCCTCCACTTT. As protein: CASSYSRGGYSPLHF.

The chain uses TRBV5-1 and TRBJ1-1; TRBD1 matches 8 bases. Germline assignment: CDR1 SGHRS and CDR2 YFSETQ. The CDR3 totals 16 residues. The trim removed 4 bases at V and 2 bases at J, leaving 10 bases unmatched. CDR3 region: CASSLLTQGANTEAFF. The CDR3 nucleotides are TGCGCCAGCAGCCTGTTAACCCAGGGGGCTAACACTGAAGCTTTCTTT.

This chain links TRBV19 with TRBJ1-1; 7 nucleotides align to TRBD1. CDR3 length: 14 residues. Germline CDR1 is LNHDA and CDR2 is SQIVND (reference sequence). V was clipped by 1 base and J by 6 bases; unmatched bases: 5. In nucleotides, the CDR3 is TGTGCCAGTAGTATAGTCGACAGGGTCCCTGAAGCTTTCTTT. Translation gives CASSIVDRVPEAFF.

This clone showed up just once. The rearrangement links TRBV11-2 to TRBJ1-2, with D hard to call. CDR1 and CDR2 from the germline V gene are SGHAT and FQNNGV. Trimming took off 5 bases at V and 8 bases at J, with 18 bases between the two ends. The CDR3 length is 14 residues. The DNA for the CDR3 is TGTGCCAGCAGCCCAGCCGGGGTTCCCTCGGGCTACACCTTC. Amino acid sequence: CASSPAGVPSGYTF.

CDR3 residues: CASSHLLRGGGYNEQFF. CDR3 nucleotide sequence: TGCGCCAGCAGCCACCTCCTCCGCGGGGGTGGCTACAATGAGCAGTTCTTC. The chain employs TRBV4-3 and TRBJ2-1; 7 bases agree with TRBD2. V lost 3 bases and J lost 3; bases outside the gene matches: 11. Germline assignment: CDR1 LGHNA and CDR2 YSLEER. The CDR3 totals 17 residues.

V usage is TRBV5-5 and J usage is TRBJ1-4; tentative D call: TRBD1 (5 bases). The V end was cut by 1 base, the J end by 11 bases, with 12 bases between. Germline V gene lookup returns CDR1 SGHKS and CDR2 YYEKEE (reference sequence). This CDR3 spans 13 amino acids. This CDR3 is CASSLHGGRKLFF. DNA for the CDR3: TGTGCCAGCAGCTTGCATGGGGGGAGGAAACTGTTTTTT.

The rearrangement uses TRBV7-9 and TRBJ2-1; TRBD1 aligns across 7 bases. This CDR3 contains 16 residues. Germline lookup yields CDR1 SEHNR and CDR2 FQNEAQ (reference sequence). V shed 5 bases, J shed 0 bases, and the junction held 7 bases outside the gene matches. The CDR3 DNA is TGTGCCAGCAGCCAGGGACAGTTCAGCTCCTACAATGAGCAGTTCTTC. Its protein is CASSQGQFSSYNEQFF.

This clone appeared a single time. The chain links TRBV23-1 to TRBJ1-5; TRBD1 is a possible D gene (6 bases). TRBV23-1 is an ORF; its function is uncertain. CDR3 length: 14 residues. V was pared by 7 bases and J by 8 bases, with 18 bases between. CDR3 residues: CASTTTKGGEPQHF. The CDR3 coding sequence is TGCGCCAGCACCACGACAAAGGGGGGGGAGCCCCAGCATTTT.

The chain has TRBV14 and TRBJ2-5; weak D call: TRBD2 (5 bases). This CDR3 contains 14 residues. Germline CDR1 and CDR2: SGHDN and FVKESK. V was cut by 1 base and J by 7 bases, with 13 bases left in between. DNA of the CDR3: TGTGCCAGCAGCCAAGGGGTCGACCGGGGGACCCAGTACTTC. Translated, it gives CASSQGVDRGTQYF.

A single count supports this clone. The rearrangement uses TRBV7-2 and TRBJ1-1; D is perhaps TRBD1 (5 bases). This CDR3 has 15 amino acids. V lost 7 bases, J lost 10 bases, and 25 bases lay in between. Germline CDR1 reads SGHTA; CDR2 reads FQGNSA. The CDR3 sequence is CASTLEGSRGAGAFF. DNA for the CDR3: TGTGCCAGCACCCTAGAAGGGTCACGCGGGGCTGGAGCTTTCTTT.

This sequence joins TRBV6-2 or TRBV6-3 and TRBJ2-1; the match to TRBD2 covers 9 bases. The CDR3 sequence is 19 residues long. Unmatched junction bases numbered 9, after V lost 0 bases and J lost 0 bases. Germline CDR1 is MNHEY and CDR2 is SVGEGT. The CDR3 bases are TGTGCCAGCAGTTACTCAAGAGCGGGGGGTAGGAGCTCCTACAATGAGCAGTTCTTC. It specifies CASSYSRAGGRSSYNEQFF.

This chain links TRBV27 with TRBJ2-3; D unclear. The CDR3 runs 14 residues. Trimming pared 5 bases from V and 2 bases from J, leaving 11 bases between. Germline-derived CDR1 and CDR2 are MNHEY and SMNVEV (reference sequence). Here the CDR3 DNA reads TGTGCCAGCAGTCCACTACCCCCCACAGATACGCAGTATTTT. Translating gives CASSPLPPTDTQYF.

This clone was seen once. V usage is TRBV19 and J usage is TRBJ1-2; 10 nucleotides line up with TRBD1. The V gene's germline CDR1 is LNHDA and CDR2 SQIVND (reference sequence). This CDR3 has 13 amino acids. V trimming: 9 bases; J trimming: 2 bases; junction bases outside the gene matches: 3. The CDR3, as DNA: TGTGCCAGCTGGGACAGGGGCAACTATGGCTACACCTTC. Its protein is CASWDRGNYGYTF. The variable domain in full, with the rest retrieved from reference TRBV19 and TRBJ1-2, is DGGITQSPKYLFRKEGQNVTLSCEQNLNHDAMYWYRQDPGQGLRLIYYSQIVNDFQKGDIAEGYSVSREKKESFPLTVTSAQKNPTAFYLCASWDRGNYGYTFGSGTRLTVV.